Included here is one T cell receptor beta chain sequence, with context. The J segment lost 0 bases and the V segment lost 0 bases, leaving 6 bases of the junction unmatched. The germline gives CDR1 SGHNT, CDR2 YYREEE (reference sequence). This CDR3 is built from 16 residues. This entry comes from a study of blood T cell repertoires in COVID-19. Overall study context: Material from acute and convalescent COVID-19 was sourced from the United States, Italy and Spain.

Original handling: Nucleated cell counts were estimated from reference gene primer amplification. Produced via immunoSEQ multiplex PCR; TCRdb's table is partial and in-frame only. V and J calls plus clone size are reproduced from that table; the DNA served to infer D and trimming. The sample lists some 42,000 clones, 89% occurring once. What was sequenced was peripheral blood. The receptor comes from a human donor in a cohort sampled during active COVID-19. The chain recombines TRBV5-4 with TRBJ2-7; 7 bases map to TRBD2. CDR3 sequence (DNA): TGTGCCAGCAGCTTGGAACAGCGGGGCAACTCCTACGAGCAGTACTTC. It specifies CASSLEQRGNSYEQYF.